This TCR beta chain was sequenced during a study of tumor-infiltrating lymphocytes in primary liver carcinoma. Co-extracted RNA and DNA came from approximately 20-30 mg of unsorted bulk tissue. Patients underwent surgical resection for primary liver carcinoma. A remark on this clonotype: This is likely a read error, given that the CDR3 carries no conserved phenylalanine or tryptophan at its end.

TCR beta cDNA was made from 400 to 500 ng total RNA with a constant-region primer. Researchers made the TCR beta libraries by running three nested multiplex PCR rounds with slightly modified ARM-PCR. TCRdb fed the multiplex PCR reads into MiXCR, producing one record per CDR3 protein. The sample has 20,000 to 25,000 distinct CDR3 sequences, about 79% seen once. This TCR was recovered from a woman in her 30s with primary liver carcinoma and hepatitis B virus infection. Sequences were obtained from liver tumor tissue from sampling region 1. Subset described: tumor region T1, superior pole.

The CDR3 DNA follows: TGTGCCAACAGCTTAGGAGGGTTTGGTATTGGGGGCACTAAAGCTTTCATT. It yields the protein CANSLGGFGIGGTKAFI. The chain has TRBV13 and TRBJ1-1, with TRBD1 as a possible D gene (6 bases). This CDR3 contains 17 residues. CDR1 PRHDT and CDR2 FYEKMQ come from the germline V gene (reference sequence).